Below, one T cell receptor beta chain is given with its context. The sample holds many counts of this clone. The antigen it binds to is not known. Base quality data are lacking; no much larger clone is found one base away. The protocol used for the library was PCR. These reads were obtained on an Illumina HiSeq 4000. High-throughput sequencing was used to profile the CDR3 region of the TCR beta-chain in every patient. Per the authors' processing: The researchers built a classifier to tell apart papillary thyroid cancer patients with distant metastasis, based on CDR3 differences among clinicopathological groups. The Shannon index was used to measure repertoire diversity, and the Morisita-Horn index was used to measure how similar tumor and blood repertoires were. TCRdb redid the processing of the public reads, applying fastp at Q25 and MiXCR, and retained in-frame beta chains. TCRdb's processing, not the authors', yielded these V and J calls. This sample gives about 43,000 clones in total; 9.5% to 12% of them show up just once. Around 25% of the sample lies in the top ten.

The cysteine opens and the phenylalanine closes a CDR3 of 11 amino acids. CDR3 DNA only is kept here, 33 bases in frame from base 1. The germline V gene sets CDR1 to MNHNS and CDR2 to SASEGT. V was cut back by 7 bases and J by 1 base, leaving a gap of 4 bases between them. No patient had received any treatment before thyroid surgery. The study retrospectively analysed patient clinical samples collected from the early 2010s to the late 2010s using T-cell receptor beta sequencing. These data originate in a study of metastatic and nonmetastatic thyroid tumors (dated by TCRdb to the early 2020s). About the investigation overall: For patients with malignant and with benign thyroid disease, the researchers compared repertoires between peripheral blood samples and tumor or nodule tissue samples.

Findings and caveats that apply to the study as a whole: In both blood and tumor samples, malignant tumors were reported to have significantly higher TCR beta diversity than benign nodules.

Input material: blood. The TCR originated in a female donor with papillary thyroid cancer or a benign thyroid nodule (not recorded which). Some clones in this sample may be carry-over from other donors' samples. The chain is encoded by TRBV6-1 joined to TRBJ1-1, with no confidently assigned D gene. Here the CDR3 is given as CASTGNTEAFF. Read as DNA, the sequence is TGTGCCAGCACAGGGAACACTGAAGCTTTCTTT.